The 5 T cell receptor beta chains in this list originate from one sample, sequenced in a study of blood T cell repertoires in COVID-19. TCRdb's table, derived via immunoSEQ multiplex PCR, lists solely in-frame clones and lacks some. The repertoire holds 200,000 to 300,000 clones, with roughly 80% as singletons. The sequenced material came from PBMCs or T cells enriched from blood (not recorded which). Receptors originate from a woman aged 40-49 years who had been exposed to COVID-19.

This clone was recorded once. The V call is TRBV6-5, the J call TRBJ1-3; 7 bases line up with TRBD1. Germline V gene data show CDR1 as MNHEY and CDR2 as SVGAGI. The CDR3 length is 15 residues. V gave up 6 bases and J gave up 1 base; unmatched junction bases: 6. CDR3 in amino acids: CASRTKGASGNTIYF. The CDR3 DNA is TGTGCCAGCAGAACCAAGGGGGCGTCTGGAAACACCATATATTTT.

The V and J genes are TRBV5-4 and TRBJ2-2; 8 bases agree with TRBD1. This CDR3 has 16 amino acids. Germline-derived CDR1 and CDR2 are SGHNT and YYREEE (reference sequence). V shed 2 bases and J 0 bases; nucleotides not matched to a gene: 3. The CDR3 here is CASSFQQGANTGELFF. CDR3 bases: TGTGCCAGCAGCTTTCAACAGGGGGCGAACACCGGGGAGCTGTTTTTT.

The V call is TRBV9, the J call TRBJ1-2; 7 bases are shared with TRBD1. This CDR3 region has 15 residues. Trimming removed 0 bases from V and 4 bases from J; junction bases left unmatched: 6. Germline values: CDR1 SGDLS, CDR2 YYNGEE. CDR3 sequence (DNA): TGTGCCAGCAGCGTAGATATTGGGGACAGCTATGGCTACACCTTC. Protein sequence: CASSVDIGDSYGYTF.

The chain couples TRBV2 to TRBJ1-2, with 9 nucleotides matching TRBD1. This CDR3 has 14 amino acids. Per the germline V gene, CDR1 is SNHLY and CDR2 is FYNNEI. The trim removed 5 bases at V and 5 bases at J, leaving 6 bases unmatched. CDR3 nucleotide sequence: TGTGCCAGCAGTCTACAGGGGGCCTGGTATGGCTACACCTTC. Protein: CASSLQGAWYGYTF.

This chain joins TRBV7-3 and TRBJ1-1, with 9 bases identical to TRBD1. In germline, CDR1 is SGHTA, CDR2 FQGTGA. J gave up 10 bases and V 5 bases, and 8 bases lay outside the gene matches. This CDR3 spans 13 amino acids. The CDR3: CASSPEQGARAFF. The CDR3 DNA sequence: TGTGCCAGCAGCCCGGAACAGGGGGCTCGAGCTTTCTTT. The whole variable domain, remainder taken from reference TRBV7-3 and TRBJ1-1, is GAGVSQTPSNKVTEKGKYVELRCDPISGHTALYWYRQSLGQGPEFLIYFQGTGAADDSGLPNDRFFAVRPEGSVSTLKIQRTERGDSAVYLCASSPEQGARAFFGQGTRLTVV.